The T cell receptor (beta chain) described here comes from a study of response to subunit inactivated influenza vaccine. The study's findings and limits: Authors suggested that a seasonal influenza vaccination recruits few new T cells each time.

Via MiXCR, TCRdb re-called the RT-PCR reads, giving one row per CDR3 protein. The sample carries hundreds of thousands of distinct CDR3 sequences, 7.6% recorded once. CDR1 is DFQATT, CDR2 SNEGSKA, per germline (reference sequence). Trimming left V 3 bases short and J 3 bases short, with 15 bases between. This CDR3 is 14 amino acids long. This clonotype was seen ten or more times. The target antigen is unknown. The sequenced sample was PBMCs from blood, obtained approximately 25 months after vaccination. This TCR came from a man between 50 and 75 years old who received an inactivated influenza vaccine. The chain links TRBV20-1 to TRBJ2-7, with D perhaps TRBD2 (6 bases). CDR3 bases: TGCAGTGCTAGGCTTGGGGGGAGTAACTACGAGCAGTACTTC. This gives the protein CSARLGGSNYEQYF.